This TCR beta chain came from a study of T cell changes during pregnancy in multiple sclerosis. Libraries were prepared by immunoSEQ multiplex PCR; TCRdb keeps only in-frame clonotypes and omits some of them. The top ten clones hold around 4% of a sample with over 70,000 clones, approximately 92% of them seen once. The germline gives CDR1 MRHNA, CDR2 SNTAGT. V lost 2 bases and J lost 5; bases outside the gene matches: 6. The length of the CDR3 is 15 residues. The material was peripheral blood, obtained in the first trimester of pregnancy. The chain links TRBV6-4 to TRBJ1-1, with 9 positions matching TRBD1. The receptor comes from a female donor with multiple sclerosis, enrolled in a pregnancy study. CDR3 in DNA: TGTGCCAGCAGTGACGAAAGTGACAGGGGGACTGAAGCTTTCTTT. It yields the protein CASSDESDRGTEAFF.